The rows below give T cell receptor beta chains drawn from one sample of a study of blood T cell repertoires in COVID-19. Sequencing was performed with immunoSEQ multiplex PCR; in TCRdb, only in-frame clones are kept and a portion is missing. The sample lists about 300,000 clones, approximately 86% seen once, with about 1.2% in the top ten. Sequencing was carried out using peripheral blood. Receptors were obtained from a man in his 70s with acute or convalescent COVID-19. Each CDR3 is given with its conserved first and last residue. A D gene is named only where the DNA matches it firmly. Only part of the rows carry a size: once, few, many, or a class if the clone is expanded.

V	size	J	D	CDR3	DNA
TRBV5-1	.	TRBJ2-1	.	CASSLVSGSYNEQFF	TGCGCCAGCAGCTTGGTAAGCGGGTCTTACAATGAGCAGTTCTTC
TRBV10-2	.	TRBJ1-2	TRBD1	CASSGGQPYGYTF	TGCGCCAGCAGTGGGGGACAGCCCTATGGCTACACCTTC
TRBV2	.	TRBJ1-5	.	CASSPTGLGNQPQHF	TGTGCCAGCAGTCCTACAGGGCTTGGAAATCAGCCCCAGCATTTT
TRBV3-1/TRBV3-2	.	TRBJ2-3	TRBD1	CASSQDPAGGADTQYF	TGTGCCAGCAGCCAAGATCCCGCAGGGGGCGCGGATACGCAGTATTTT
TRBV2	few	TRBJ1-4	.	CASSFEGVVANEKLFF	TGTGCCAGCAGTTTTGAAGGGGTGGTGGCTAATGAAAAACTGTTTTTT
TRBV28	.	TRBJ1-3	.	CASRFYGSSGNTIYF	TGTGCCAGCAGGTTCTACGGGAGCTCTGGAAACACCATATATTTT
TRBV7-2	.	TRBJ2-7	TRBD1	CASSQTGTETYEQYF	TGTGCCAGCAGCCAAACCGGGACAGAGACATACGAGCAGTACTTC
TRBV14	few	TRBJ1-1	TRBD1	CASSEPGTGDSAFF	TGTGCCAGCAGCGAGCCTGGGACAGGGGATTCAGCTTTCTTT
TRBV5-1	.	TRBJ2-3	TRBD1	CASSLATGTVNTDTQYF	TGCGCCAGCAGCTTGGCTACTGGGACAGTAAACACAGATACGCAGTATTTT
TRBV6-1	.	TRBJ1-5	TRBD1	CASSDQTGGEGNQPQHF	TGTGCCAGCAGTGACCAAACAGGGGGCGAGGGCAATCAGCCCCAGCATTTT
TRBV2	.	TRBJ1-1	.	CASMIWYGREERTEAFF	TGTGCCAGCATGATATGGTATGGCAGGGAAGAACGAACTGAAGCTTTCTTT
TRBV11-3	.	TRBJ2-2	.	CASSQGLGRTGELFF	TGTGCCAGCAGCCAGGGATTGGGCAGAACCGGGGAGCTGTTTTTT
TRBV28	.	TRBJ2-5	.	CASSTRQFQETQYF	TGTGCCAGCAGTACGAGACAGTTCCAAGAGACCCAGTACTTC
TRBV24-1	.	TRBJ2-1	TRBD1	CATSDPSPGQGFDEQFF	TGTGCCACCAGTGACCCCTCCCCGGGACAGGGGTTCGATGAGCAGTTCTTC
TRBV12-3/TRBV12-4	.	TRBJ1-5	.	CASTRDNQPQHF	TGTGCCAGCACCAGGGACAATCAGCCCCAGCATTTT
TRBV19	once	TRBJ2-7	.	CASTPTGSYEQYF	TGTGCCAGTACTCCTACAGGTTCCTACGAGCAGTACTTC
TRBV19	.	TRBJ1-5	TRBD1	CASSKRTGNPGQPQHF	TGTGCCAGTAGTAAGCGGACAGGGAATCCTGGTCAGCCCCAGCATTTT
TRBV19	.	TRBJ1-1	TRBD1	CASSPGQGGSRTEAFF	TGTGCCAGTAGCCCTGGACAGGGGGGGAGTCGGACTGAAGCTTTCTTT
TRBV12-3/TRBV12-4	.	TRBJ1-2	.	CASTEGAGGYTF	TGTGCCAGCACCGAGGGTGCCGGGGGCTACACCTTC
TRBV4-2	few	TRBJ2-1	.	CASSPGMVDEQFF	TGTGCCAGCAGCCCGGGTATGGTGGATGAGCAGTTCTTC
TRBV5-4	.	TRBJ2-1	.	CASSSQGIGYNEQFF	TGTGCCAGCAGCTCCCAGGGGATAGGCTACAATGAGCAGTTCTTC
TRBV23-1	.	TRBJ2-7	TRBD2	CASSHLIIGLAGDEQYF	TGCGCCAGCAGTCACCTCATTATAGGACTAGCGGGTGACGAGCAGTACTTC
TRBV29-1	once	TRBJ1-1	TRBD1	CSVAGQSEGTEAFF	TGCAGCGTTGCGGGACAGAGCGAGGGCACTGAAGCTTTCTTT
TRBV25-1	.	TRBJ1-1	.	CASSEGSLEAFF	TGTGCCAGCAGTGAGGGCAGCCTAGAAGCTTTCTTT
TRBV15	.	TRBJ1-2	.	CATSRRQAIYGYTF	TGTGCCACCAGCAGAAGACAGGCCATCTATGGCTACACCTTC
TRBV6-2/TRBV6-3	.	TRBJ2-1	TRBD2	CASSYGTRVNEQFF	TGTGCCAGCAGTTATGGGACTAGAGTCAATGAGCAGTTCTTC
TRBV3-1/TRBV3-2	.	TRBJ1-2	.	CASSRGRNYGYTF	TGTGCCAGCAGCCGGGGGCGCAACTATGGCTACACCTTC
TRBV11-2	.	TRBJ1-4	.	CASSLDFQNKKLFF	TGTGCCAGCAGCTTAGATTTCCAAAACAAAAAACTGTTTTTT
TRBV6-5	.	TRBJ2-1	TRBD2	CASSSSGLSYNEQFF	TGTGCCAGCAGTTCTAGCGGCCTCTCCTACAATGAGCAGTTCTTC
TRBV21-1	.	TRBJ1-5	.	CASSKEGLGRGASNQPQHF	TGTGCCAGCAGCAAAGAGGGCCTCGGGCGCGGGGCGAGCAATCAGCCCCAGCATTTT
TRBV7-2	.	TRBJ2-3	.	CASSLARGVSTDTQYF	TGTGCCAGCAGCTTAGCCCGCGGGGTAAGCACAGATACGCAGTATTTT
TRBV6-2/TRBV6-3	.	TRBJ2-5	.	CASSGRTAQETQYF	TGTGCCAGCAGTGGTAGGACAGCTCAAGAGACCCAGTACTTC
TRBV30	.	TRBJ2-1	TRBD2	CAWNVGTGLAGGNEQFF	TGTGCCTGGAATGTCGGAACTGGACTAGCGGGGGGGAATGAGCAGTTCTTC
TRBV28	.	TRBJ2-1	.	CASSLFSGFNEQFF	TGTGCCAGCAGTTTATTTTCCGGGTTCAATGAGCAGTTCTTC
TRBV9	.	TRBJ2-5	.	CASSVGGAGQETQYF	TGTGCCAGCAGCGTAGGTGGGGCGGGGCAAGAGACCCAGTACTTC
TRBV7-2	.	TRBJ1-4	.	CASSTQGSANEKLFF	TGTGCCAGCAGCACCCAGGGGTCAGCCAATGAAAAACTGTTTTTT
TRBV28	.	TRBJ1-6	.	CASRWGDLNSPLHF	TGTGCCAGCAGATGGGGGGATCTTAATTCACCCCTCCACTTT
TRBV4-3	.	TRBJ2-1	.	CAKRQEQFF	TGCGCCAAAAGACAGGAGCAGTTCTTC
TRBV7-9	.	TRBJ1-2	.	CASSRGRTGGYTF	TGTGCCAGCAGCCGCGGACGGACGGGAGGCTACACCTTC
TRBV4-2	once	TRBJ2-3	.	CASSRIGGTPTDTQYF	TGTGCCAGCAGCCGAATCGGAGGCACCCCTACAGATACGCAGTATTTT
TRBV7-9	.	TRBJ1-3	.	CASSLGTEPWDTIYF	TGTGCCAGCAGCTTAGGGACAGAGCCTTGGGACACCATATATTTT
TRBV30	.	TRBJ2-1	TRBD2	CAWRLAGTYNEQFF	TGTGCCTGGAGGTTAGCGGGGACCTACAATGAGCAGTTCTTC
TRBV7-2	.	TRBJ1-1	.	CASSLAFQVTEAFF	TGTGCCAGCAGCTTAGCTTTTCAGGTCACTGAAGCTTTCTTT
TRBV5-1	once	TRBJ2-1	TRBD2	CASSLEASGGLNEQFF	TGCGCCAGCAGCTTGGAAGCAAGCGGGGGGTTGAATGAGCAGTTCTTC
TRBV7-2	.	TRBJ2-5	TRBD2	CASSLLGGGAKETQYF	TGTGCCAGCAGCTTACTTGGCGGGGGGGCCAAAGAGACCCAGTACTTC
TRBV7-2	.	TRBJ2-1	.	CASSPRVAPRKFF	TGTGCCAGCAGCCCCAGGGTGGCCCCAAGGAAGTTCTTC
TRBV18	.	TRBJ1-2	.	CASSTGRNYGYTF	TGTGCCAGCTCGACCGGGAGGAACTATGGCTACACCTTC
TRBV30	.	TRBJ1-6	TRBD1	CAWSGRGLINSPLHF	TGTGCCTGGAGTGGCAGGGGGCTAATCAATTCACCCCTCCACTTT
TRBV28	.	TRBJ1-1	.	CASSLPGLTTEAFF	TGTGCCAGCAGTTTGCCGGGGTTGACCACTGAAGCTTTCTTT
TRBV3-1/TRBV3-2	.	TRBJ1-1	.	CASSLSAIGGNTEAFF	TGTGCCAGCAGCCTCTCCGCGATCGGGGGGAACACTGAAGCTTTCTTT
TRBV3-1/TRBV3-2	.	TRBJ1-1	.	CASSPTPNTEAFF	TGTGCCAGCAGCCCAACTCCGAACACTGAAGCTTTCTTT
TRBV4-3	.	TRBJ1-1	TRBD1	CASSQDPPGTDKNTEAFF	TGCGCCAGCAGCCAAGATCCACCTGGGACAGACAAGAACACTGAAGCTTTCTTT
TRBV7-2	many	TRBJ1-6	.	CASSSYAGRGYSPLHF	TGTGCCAGCAGCTCCTACGCGGGGAGGGGCTATTCACCCCTCCACTTT
TRBV28	.	TRBJ2-7	TRBD2	CASREGLAGSYEQYF	TGTGCCAGCAGAGAGGGACTAGCGGGCTCCTACGAGCAGTACTTC
TRBV15	.	TRBJ1-1	.	CATSRGGTEAFF	TGTGCCACCAGCAGGGGGGGCACTGAAGCTTTCTTT
TRBV28	.	TRBJ1-2	TRBD1	CASSSGTGGLGDYGYTF	TGTGCCAGCAGTTCCGGGACAGGGGGCTTAGGGGACTATGGCTACACCTTC